A selection of T cell receptor beta chains follows, all from one sample in a study of T cell responses to AZD1222 COVID-19 vaccine. Measured with immunoSEQ multiplex PCR; TCRdb has only the in-frame clones, and not every one. The repertoire consists of 120,000 or so clones, with about 90% occurring once and the leading ten covering 4.4%. The starting material was peripheral blood, obtained on day 0 of AZD1222 vaccination. Receptor source: an adult in good health. Both conserved end residues are part of each CDR3. Each record gives: V gene, J gene, clone size, D gene, CDR3 protein, CDR3 DNA. D genes are given only for firm matches. Clone sizes are given selectively: once, few, many, or a class where the clone is expanded.

TRBV5-1,TRBJ2-7,once,TRBD2,CASSLPGTTTYEQYF,TGCGCCAGCAGCTTACCCGGGACTACAACCTACGAGCAGTACTTC
TRBV9,TRBJ2-5,NA,NA,CASSVHDGAQETQYF,TGTGCCAGCAGCGTTCATGACGGGGCACAAGAGACCCAGTACTTC
TRBV6-5,TRBJ2-2,NA,NA,CASSSPLANTGELFF,TGTGCCAGCAGTTCTCCTCTCGCGAACACCGGGGAGCTGTTTTTT
TRBV14,TRBJ2-7,NA,NA,CASSLTTYEQYF,TGTGCCAGCAGTCTCACAACCTACGAGCAGTACTTC
TRBV19,TRBJ2-7,NA,NA,CASSAQGGEQYF,TGTGCCAGTAGTGCCCAAGGGGGTGAGCAGTACTTC
TRBV11-2,TRBJ1-5,NA,NA,CASSLDSNQPQHF,TGTGCCAGCAGCTTAGATAGTAATCAGCCCCAGCATTTT
TRBV7-9,TRBJ1-3,NA,NA,CASSLAKVGNTIYF,TGTGCCAGCAGCTTAGCCAAGGTTGGAAACACCATATATTTT
TRBV19,TRBJ1-2,once,NA,CASSRNTNYGYTF,TGTGCCAGTAGTAGGAATACTAACTATGGCTACACCTTC
TRBV7-2,TRBJ1-6,NA,NA,CASSLEGPGYNSPLHF,TGTGCCAGCAGCTTAGAGGGGCCAGGGTATAATTCACCCCTCCACTTT
TRBV28,TRBJ2-4,NA,TRBD2,CASSLSGGRYIQYF,TGTGCCAGCAGCCTTAGCGGGGGGAGGTACATTCAGTACTTC
TRBV18,TRBJ1-5,NA,NA,CASSPEGDQPQHF,TGTGCCAGCTCACCCGAGGGTGATCAGCCCCAGCATTTT
TRBV11-2,TRBJ1-4,few,NA,CASSLDRTVEKLFF,TGTGCCAGCAGCTTAGATCGGACGGTTGAAAAACTGTTTTTT
TRBV2,TRBJ1-3,NA,NA,CANLFGGNTIYF,TGTGCCAACCTGTTCGGGGGAAACACCATATATTTT
TRBV2,TRBJ1-4,NA,NA,CASSEPGFNEKLFF,TGTGCCAGCAGTGAGCCGGGGTTTAATGAAAAACTGTTTTTT
TRBV5-1,TRBJ1-1,NA,NA,CASSPLGQNTEAFF,TGCGCCAGCAGCCCCCTAGGACAGAACACTGAAGCTTTCTTT
TRBV19,TRBJ1-5,NA,TRBD1,CASSRQGRGEPQHF,TGTGCCAGTAGTAGACAGGGAAGGGGGGAGCCCCAGCATTTT
TRBV9,TRBJ1-3,NA,NA,CASSVLDSGGNTIYF,TGTGCCAGCAGCGTATTAGACAGCGGTGGAAACACCATATATTTT
TRBV18,TRBJ2-5,NA,NA,CASSREETQYF,TGTGCCAGCTCTAGGGAAGAGACCCAGTACTTC
TRBV27,TRBJ2-7,NA,TRBD1,CASSRAGGNREQYF,TGTGCCAGCAGTCGCGCAGGGGGCAATCGCGAGCAGTACTTC
TRBV7-8,TRBJ1-1,NA,NA,CASRPRWLNTEAFF,TGTGCCAGCAGGCCGAGGTGGTTGAACACTGAAGCTTTCTTT
TRBV6-5,TRBJ1-2,NA,NA,CASSGSSAYGYTF,TGTGCCAGCAGCGGCAGTTCGGCCTATGGCTACACCTTC
TRBV7-9,TRBJ2-7,NA,NA,CASSFSPGRGYEQYF,TGTGCCAGCAGCTTTTCCCCCGGGAGAGGCTACGAGCAGTACTTC
TRBV10-1,TRBJ1-1,NA,NA,CASSESRDKLNTEAFF,TGCGCCAGCAGTGAGTCTCGGGACAAGTTGAACACTGAAGCTTTCTTT